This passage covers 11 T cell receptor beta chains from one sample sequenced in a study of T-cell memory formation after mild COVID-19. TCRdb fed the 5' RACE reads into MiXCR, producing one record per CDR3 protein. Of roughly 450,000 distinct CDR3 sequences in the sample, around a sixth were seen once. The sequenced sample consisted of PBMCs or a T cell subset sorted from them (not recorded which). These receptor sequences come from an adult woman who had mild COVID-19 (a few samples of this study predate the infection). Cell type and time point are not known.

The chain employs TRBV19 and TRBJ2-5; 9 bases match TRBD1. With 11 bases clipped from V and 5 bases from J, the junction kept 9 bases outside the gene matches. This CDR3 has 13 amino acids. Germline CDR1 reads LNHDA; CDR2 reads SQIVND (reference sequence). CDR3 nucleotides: TGTGCCTCGAAACAGGGGGCATTGGAGACCCAGTACTTC. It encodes CASKQGALETQYF. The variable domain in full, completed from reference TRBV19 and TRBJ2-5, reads DGGITQSPKYLFRKEGQNVTLSCEQNLNHDAMYWYRQDPGQGLRLIYYSQIVNDFQKGDIAEGYSVSREKKESFPLTVTSAQKNPTAFYLCASKQGALETQYFGPGTRLLVL.

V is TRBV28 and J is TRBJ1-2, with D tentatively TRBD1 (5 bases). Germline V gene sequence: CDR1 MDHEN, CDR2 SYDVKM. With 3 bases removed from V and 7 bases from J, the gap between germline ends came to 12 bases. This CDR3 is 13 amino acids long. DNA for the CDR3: TGTGCCAGCAGTTTCGGGGGGGAGGGTGGCTACACCTTC. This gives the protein CASSFGGEGGYTF.

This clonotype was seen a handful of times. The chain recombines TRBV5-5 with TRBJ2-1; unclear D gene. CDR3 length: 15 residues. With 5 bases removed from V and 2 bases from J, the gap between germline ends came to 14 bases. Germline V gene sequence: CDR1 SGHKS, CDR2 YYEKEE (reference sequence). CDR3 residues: CASSSGPKPYNEQFF. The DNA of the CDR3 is TGTGCCAGCAGTTCCGGCCCTAAGCCCTACAATGAGCAGTTCTTC.

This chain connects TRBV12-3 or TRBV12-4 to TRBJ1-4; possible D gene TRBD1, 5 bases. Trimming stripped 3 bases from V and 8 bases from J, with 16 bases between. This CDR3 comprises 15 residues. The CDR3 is CASSFKTVRWEKLFF. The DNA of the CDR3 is TGTGCCAGCAGTTTTAAGACAGTCAGATGGGAAAAACTGTTTTTT.

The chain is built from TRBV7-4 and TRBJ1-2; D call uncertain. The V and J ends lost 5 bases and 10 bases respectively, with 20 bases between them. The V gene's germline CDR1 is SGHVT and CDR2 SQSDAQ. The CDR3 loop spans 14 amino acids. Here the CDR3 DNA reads TGTGCCAGCAGCCGCCCCCGACGATTTACTGACTACACCTTC. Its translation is CASSRPRRFTDYTF.

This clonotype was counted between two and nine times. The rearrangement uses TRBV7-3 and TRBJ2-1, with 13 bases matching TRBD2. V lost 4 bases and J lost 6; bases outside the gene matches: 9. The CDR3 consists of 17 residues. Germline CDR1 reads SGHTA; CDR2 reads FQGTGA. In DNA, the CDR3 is TGTGCCAGCAGCTACATCCCCGGGACTAGCGGGGTCAATGAGCAGTTCTTC. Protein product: CASSYIPGTSGVNEQFF.

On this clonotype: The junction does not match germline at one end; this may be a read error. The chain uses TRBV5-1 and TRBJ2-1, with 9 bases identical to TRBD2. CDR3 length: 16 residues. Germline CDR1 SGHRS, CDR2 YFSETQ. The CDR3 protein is CASSLVAGGRYNKQFF. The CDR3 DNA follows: TGCGCCAGCAGCTTGGTGGCGGGGGGGAGATACAATAAGCAGTTCTTC.

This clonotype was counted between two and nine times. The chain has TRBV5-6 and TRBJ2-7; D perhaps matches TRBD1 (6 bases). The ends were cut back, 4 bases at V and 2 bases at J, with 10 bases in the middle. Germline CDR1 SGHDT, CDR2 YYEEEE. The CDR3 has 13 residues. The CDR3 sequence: CASSIRDTYEQYF. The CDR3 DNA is TGTGCCAGCAGCATCCGGGACACCTACGAGCAGTACTTC. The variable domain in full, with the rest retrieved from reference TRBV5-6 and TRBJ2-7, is DAGVTQSPTHLIKTRGQQVTLRCSPKSGHDTVSWYQQALGQGPQFIFQYYEEEERQRGNFPDRFSGHQFPNYSSELNVNALLLGDSALYLCASSIRDTYEQYFGPGTRLTVT.

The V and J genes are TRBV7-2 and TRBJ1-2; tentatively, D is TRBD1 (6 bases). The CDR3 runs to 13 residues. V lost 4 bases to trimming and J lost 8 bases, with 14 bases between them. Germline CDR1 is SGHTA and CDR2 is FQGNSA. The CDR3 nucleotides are TGTGCCAGCAGCTCCGGGACAACGAGGGGCTACACCTTC. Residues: CASSSGTTRGYTF.

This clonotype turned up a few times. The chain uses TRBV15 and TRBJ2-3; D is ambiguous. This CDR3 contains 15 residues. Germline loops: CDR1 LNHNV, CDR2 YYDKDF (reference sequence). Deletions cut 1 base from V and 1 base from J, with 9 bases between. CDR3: CATSRGEVGTDTQYF. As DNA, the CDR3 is TGTGCCACCAGCAGAGGGGAAGTTGGCACAGATACGCAGTATTTT.

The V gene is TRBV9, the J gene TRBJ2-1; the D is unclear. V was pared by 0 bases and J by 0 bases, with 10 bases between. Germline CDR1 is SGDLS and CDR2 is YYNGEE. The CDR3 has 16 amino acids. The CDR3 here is CASSVDSHDSYNEQFF. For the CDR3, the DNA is TGTGCCAGCAGCGTAGACTCTCACGACTCCTACAATGAGCAGTTCTTC.